This T cell receptor beta chain stems from a study of cytotoxic CD8 clonotypes in ibrutinib-treated CLL. Some clones are missing from TCRdb's copy, which holds only in-frame ones; the method was immunoSEQ multiplex PCR. The profile shows about 160,000 clones, roughly 90% of them singletons. The CDR3 has 18 amino acids. The V segment lost 0 bases and the J segment 3 bases; nucleotides outside the gene matches: 13. Per germline, CDR1 MNHNS and CDR2 SASEGT. The chain is built from TRBV6-1 and TRBJ2-7; 8 bases agree with TRBD1. This TCR was sampled from a human donor with chronic lymphocytic leukemia. Specimen: PBMCs, collected at disease progression, from a patient treated with ibrutinib. DNA of the CDR3: TGTGCCAGCAGTGAAGCGTTGTTCGGAACAGGGGGTTTCTACGAGCAGTACTTC. Its protein product is CASSEALFGTGGFYEQYF.